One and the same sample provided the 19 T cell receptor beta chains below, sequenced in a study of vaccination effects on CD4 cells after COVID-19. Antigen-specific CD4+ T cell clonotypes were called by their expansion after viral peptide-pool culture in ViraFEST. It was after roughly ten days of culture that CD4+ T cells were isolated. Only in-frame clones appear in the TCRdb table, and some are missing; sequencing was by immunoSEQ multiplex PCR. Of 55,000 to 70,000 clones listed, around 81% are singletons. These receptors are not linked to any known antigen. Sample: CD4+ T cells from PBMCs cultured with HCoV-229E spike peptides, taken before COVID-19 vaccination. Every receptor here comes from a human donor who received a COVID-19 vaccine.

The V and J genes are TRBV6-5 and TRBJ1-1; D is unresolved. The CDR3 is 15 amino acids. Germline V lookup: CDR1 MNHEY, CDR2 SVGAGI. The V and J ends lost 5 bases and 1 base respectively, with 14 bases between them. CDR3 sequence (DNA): TGTGCCAGCAGTCCCCCTGGACTATCGAACACTGAAGCTTTCTTT. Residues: CASSPPGLSNTEAFF.

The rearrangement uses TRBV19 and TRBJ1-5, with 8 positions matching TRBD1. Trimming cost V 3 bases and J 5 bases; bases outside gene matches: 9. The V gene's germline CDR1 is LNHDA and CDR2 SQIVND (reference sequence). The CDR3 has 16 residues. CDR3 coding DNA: TGTGCCAGTAGTATTCTCCTCGGGACAGGTGATCAGCCCCAGCATTTT. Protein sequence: CASSILLGTGDQPQHF.

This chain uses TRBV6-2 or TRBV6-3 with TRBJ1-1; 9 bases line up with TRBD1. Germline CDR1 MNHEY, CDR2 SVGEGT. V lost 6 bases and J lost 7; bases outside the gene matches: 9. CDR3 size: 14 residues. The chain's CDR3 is CASSHWTGADEAFF. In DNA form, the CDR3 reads TGTGCCAGCAGCCACTGGACAGGGGCCGATGAAGCTTTCTTT.

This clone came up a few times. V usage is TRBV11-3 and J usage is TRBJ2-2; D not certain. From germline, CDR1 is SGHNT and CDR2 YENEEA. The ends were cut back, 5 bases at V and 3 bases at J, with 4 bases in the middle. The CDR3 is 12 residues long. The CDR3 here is CASSRYTGELFF. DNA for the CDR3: TGTGCCAGCAGCCGATACACCGGGGAGCTGTTTTTT.

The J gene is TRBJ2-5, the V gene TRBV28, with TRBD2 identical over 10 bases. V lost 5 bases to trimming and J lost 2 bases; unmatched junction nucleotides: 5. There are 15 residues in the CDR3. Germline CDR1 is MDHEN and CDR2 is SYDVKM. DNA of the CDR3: TGTGCCAGCAGTCGTAGCGGGGGGCTTCAAGAGACCCAGTACTTC. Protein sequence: CASSRSGGLQETQYF.

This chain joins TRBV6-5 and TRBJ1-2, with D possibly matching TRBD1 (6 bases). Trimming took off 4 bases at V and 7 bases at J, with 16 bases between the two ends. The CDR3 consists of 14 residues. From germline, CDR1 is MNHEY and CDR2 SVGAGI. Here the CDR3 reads CASSSLGGGGGYTF. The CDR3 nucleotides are TGTGCCAGCAGTTCCCTCGGGGGAGGGGGTGGCTACACCTTC.

CDR3 residues: CASSRREGANSPLHF. The CDR3 DNA sequence: TGTGCCAGCAGCCGCAGGGAGGGGGCTAATTCACCCCTCCACTTT. The chain joins TRBV9 to TRBJ1-6; 7 bases fit TRBD1. The CDR3 loop spans 15 amino acids. V trimming: 4 bases; J trimming: 6 bases; junction bases outside the gene matches: 7. Germline lookup yields CDR1 SGDLS and CDR2 YYNGEE.

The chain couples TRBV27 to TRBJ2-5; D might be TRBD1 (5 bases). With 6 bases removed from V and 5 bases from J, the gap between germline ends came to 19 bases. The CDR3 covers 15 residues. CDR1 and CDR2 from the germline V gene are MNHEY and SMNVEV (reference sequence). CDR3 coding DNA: TGTGCCAGCAGACGATATTCAGGGCAGGCGGAGACCCAGTACTTC. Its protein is CASRRYSGQAETQYF.

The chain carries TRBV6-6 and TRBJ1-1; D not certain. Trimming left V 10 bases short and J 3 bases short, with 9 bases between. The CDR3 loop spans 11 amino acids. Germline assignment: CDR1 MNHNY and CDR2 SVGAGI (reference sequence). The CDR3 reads CATRRDTEAFF. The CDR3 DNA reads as TGTGCCACCAGGAGGGACACTGAAGCTTTCTTT.

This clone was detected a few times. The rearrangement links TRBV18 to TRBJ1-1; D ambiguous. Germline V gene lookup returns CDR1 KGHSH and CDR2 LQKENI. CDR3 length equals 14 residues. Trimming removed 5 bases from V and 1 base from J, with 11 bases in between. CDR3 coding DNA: TGTGCCAGCTCAGGAGATAGGTCGAACACTGAAGCTTTCTTT. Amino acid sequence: CASSGDRSNTEAFF.

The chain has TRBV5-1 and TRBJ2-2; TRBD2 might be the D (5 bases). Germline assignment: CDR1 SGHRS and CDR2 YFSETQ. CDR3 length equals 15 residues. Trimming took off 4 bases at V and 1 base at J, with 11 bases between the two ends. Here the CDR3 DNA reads TGCGCCAGCAGCATGGACTGGGGGAACACCGGGGAGCTGTTTTTT. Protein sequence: CASSMDWGNTGELFF.

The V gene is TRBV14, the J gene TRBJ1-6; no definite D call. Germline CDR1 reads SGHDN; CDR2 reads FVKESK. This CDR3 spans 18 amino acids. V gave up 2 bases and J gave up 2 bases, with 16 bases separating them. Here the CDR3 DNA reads TGTGCCAGCAGCCAATCGCTAAGGCAGCTTACCTATAATTCACCCCTCCACTTT. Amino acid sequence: CASSQSLRQLTYNSPLHF.

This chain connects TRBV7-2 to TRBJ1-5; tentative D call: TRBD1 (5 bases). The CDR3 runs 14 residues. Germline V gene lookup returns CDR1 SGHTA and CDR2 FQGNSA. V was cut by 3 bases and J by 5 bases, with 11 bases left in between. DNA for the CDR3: TGTGCCAGCAGCTTTTACGGGGACTATCAGCCCCAGCATTTT. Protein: CASSFYGDYQPQHF.

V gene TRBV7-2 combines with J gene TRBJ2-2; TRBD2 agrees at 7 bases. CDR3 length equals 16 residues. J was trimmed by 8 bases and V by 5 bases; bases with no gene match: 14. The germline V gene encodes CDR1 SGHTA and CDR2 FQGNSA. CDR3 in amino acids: CASSPLLRGNAGELFF. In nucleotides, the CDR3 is TGTGCCAGCAGCCCCCTTCTGCGGGGGAATGCGGGGGAGCTGTTTTTT.

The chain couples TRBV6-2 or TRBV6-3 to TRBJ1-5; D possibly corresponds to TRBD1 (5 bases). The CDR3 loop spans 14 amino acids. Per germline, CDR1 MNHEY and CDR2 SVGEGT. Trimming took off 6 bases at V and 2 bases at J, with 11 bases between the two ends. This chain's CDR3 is CASSWDLGNQPQHF. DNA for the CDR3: TGTGCCAGCAGCTGGGACCTGGGCAATCAGCCCCAGCATTTT.

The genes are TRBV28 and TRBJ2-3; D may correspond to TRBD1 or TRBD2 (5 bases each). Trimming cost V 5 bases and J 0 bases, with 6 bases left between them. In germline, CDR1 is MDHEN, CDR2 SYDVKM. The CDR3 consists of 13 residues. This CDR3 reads CASSGDSTDTQYF. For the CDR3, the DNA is TGTGCCAGCAGTGGGGACAGCACAGATACGCAGTATTTT.

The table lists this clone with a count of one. The CDR3 region is CASTRTSNTEAFF. The CDR3 nucleotides read TGTGCCAGCACAAGGACATCGAACACTGAAGCTTTCTTT. V is TRBV25-1 and J is TRBJ1-1; tentatively, D is TRBD1 (5 bases). This CDR3 region has 13 residues. Trimming left V 7 bases short and J 1 base short, with 10 bases between. Germline assignment: CDR1 MGHDK and CDR2 SYGVNS.

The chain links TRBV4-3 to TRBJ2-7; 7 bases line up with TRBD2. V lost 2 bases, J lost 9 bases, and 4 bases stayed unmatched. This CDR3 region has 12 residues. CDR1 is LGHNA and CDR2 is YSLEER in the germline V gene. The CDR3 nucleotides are TGCGCCAGCAGCCAACCTCCGGGGGGGCAGTACGTC. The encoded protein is CASSQPPGGQYV.

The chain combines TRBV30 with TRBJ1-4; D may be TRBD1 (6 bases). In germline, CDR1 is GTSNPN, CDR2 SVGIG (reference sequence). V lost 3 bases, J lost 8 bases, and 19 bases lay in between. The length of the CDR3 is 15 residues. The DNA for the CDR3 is TGTGCCTGGAGCTTCGGTACCGCAGGGGTGGAAAAACTGTTTTTT. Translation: CAWSFGTAGVEKLFF.